This TCR beta chain was documented in a study of blood T cell repertoires in COVID-19. As for the study in general: From T cells, B-cell-depleted T cells, or PBMCs came the material, which was cDNA or gDNA.

Under the authors' procedure: Amplification of reference gene primers provided the estimated nucleated cell counts. The method was immunoSEQ multiplex PCR; TCRdb's version includes in-frame clones alone and lacks a portion of them. The D gene and trimming were derived from the DNA, and the V and J assignments and clone size from that table. The table lists under 350,000 clones, 75% to 90% of them singletons. V gave up 5 bases and J gave up 8 bases, with 12 bases separating them. Germline V lookup: CDR1 LNHDA, CDR2 SQIVND (reference sequence). This CDR3 region has 13 residues. Sample: peripheral blood. The V and J genes are TRBV19 and TRBJ1-4; D is ambiguous. The TCR sequence derives from a man aged 55 to 70 who had recovered from COVID-19. The chain's CDR3 is CASSPPGGEKLFF. DNA for the CDR3: TGTGCCAGTAGTCCCCCGGGAGGGGAAAAACTGTTTTTT. The full variable domain, completed using reference TRBV19 and TRBJ1-4, is DGGITQSPKYLFRKEGQNVTLSCEQNLNHDAMYWYRQDPGQGLRLIYYSQIVNDFQKGDIAEGYSVSREKKESFPLTVTSAQKNPTAFYLCASSPPGGEKLFFGSGTQLSVL.